This TCR beta chain was sequenced in a study of blood T cell repertoires in COVID-19. Across the whole study: Some COVID-19 samples were acute and others convalescent; all came from the United States, Italy and Spain. T cells, B-cell-depleted T cells, or PBMCs supplied cDNA or gDNA.

CDR1 is SNHLY, CDR2 FYNNEI, per germline. The trim removed 6 bases at V and 2 bases at J, leaving 4 bases unmatched. The CDR3 runs 14 residues. Original analysis: Estimated nucleated cell counts came from reference gene primer amplification. TCRdb's copy holds only in-frame clones and misses some; the assay was immunoSEQ multiplex PCR. V and J calls plus clone size are reproduced from that table; the DNA served to infer D and trimming. The sample has hundreds of thousands of clones, around 87% seen once. The sample consisted of peripheral blood. The TCR comes from a woman aged 50 to 60 who had recovered from COVID-19. This chain uses TRBV2 with TRBJ2-1, with 7 bases identical to TRBD2. The CDR3 nucleotides are TGTGCCAGCAGGGGCGGGAGCGCCTACAATGAGCAGTTCTTC. Amino acid sequence: CASRGGSAYNEQFF.